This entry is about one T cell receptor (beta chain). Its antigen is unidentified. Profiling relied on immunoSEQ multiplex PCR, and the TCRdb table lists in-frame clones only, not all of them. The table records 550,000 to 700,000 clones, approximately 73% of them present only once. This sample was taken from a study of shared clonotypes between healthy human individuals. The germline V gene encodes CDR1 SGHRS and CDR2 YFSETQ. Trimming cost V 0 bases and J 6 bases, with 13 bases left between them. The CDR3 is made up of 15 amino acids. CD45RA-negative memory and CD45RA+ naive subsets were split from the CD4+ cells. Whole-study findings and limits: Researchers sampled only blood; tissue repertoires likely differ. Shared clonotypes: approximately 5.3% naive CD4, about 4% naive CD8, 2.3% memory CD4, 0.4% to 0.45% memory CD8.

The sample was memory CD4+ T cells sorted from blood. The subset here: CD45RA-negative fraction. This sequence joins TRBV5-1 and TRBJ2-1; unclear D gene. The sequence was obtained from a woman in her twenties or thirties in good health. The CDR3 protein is CASSLAGPSANEQFF. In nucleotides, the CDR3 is TGCGCCAGCAGCTTGGCGGGCCCCAGCGCCAATGAGCAGTTCTTC.